Sequencing of this T cell receptor beta chain was carried out in a study of blood T cell repertoires in COVID-19. Across the whole study: Collection of acute and convalescent COVID-19 samples took place in the United States, Italy and Spain. Sources were T cells, B-cell-depleted T cells, or PBMCs; the material itself was cDNA or gDNA.

The CDR3 totals 15 residues. Per germline, CDR1 MNHEY and CDR2 SMNVEV (reference sequence). Between the trimmed V and J ends, which lost 0 bases and 4 bases, there was a span of 13 bases. Cohort allocation depended upon clinical history that participants reported. Original methodology: Reference gene primer amplification gave estimated nucleated cell counts. Assay used: immunoSEQ multiplex PCR; TCRdb lists only in-frame clones, some missing. D and trimming come from the DNA, and the V and J calls and clone size come from that table. The repertoire consists of 200,000 to 250,000 clones, with approximately 90% occurring once and the leading ten covering about 1.6%.

Specimen: PBMCs or T cells enriched from blood (not recorded which). V and J are TRBV27 and TRBJ2-7; unclear D gene. The TCR was taken from a man aged 35-49 years who had recovered from COVID-19. Here the CDR3 reads CASSLSIGAQYEQYF. The CDR3 region has the DNA TGTGCCAGCAGTTTATCGATAGGAGCCCAGTACGAGCAGTACTTC.